This is a list of T cell receptor beta chains from one sample in a study of T cells after yellow fever vaccination. MiXCR, applied by TCRdb to the 5' RACE reads, yields one record per CDR3 protein. The sample includes 300,000 to 350,000 distinct CDR3 sequences, 7% to 10% of them seen just once. This sample comprised PBMCs, obtained roughly 47 days after the first yellow fever vaccination. Receptors were obtained from a man between 18 and 29 years old who received the YFV17D yellow fever vaccine. CDR3s include the opening cysteine and the closing phenylalanine or tryptophan. Clone sizes are given selectively: once, few, many, or a class where the clone is expanded.

v_gene	j_gene	len	abundance	CDR3aa
TRBV7-8	TRBJ1-2	15	few	CASSLFTGTGGGYTF
TRBV6-2/TRBV6-3	TRBJ2-7	14	few	CASSYLGQAYEQYF
TRBV19	TRBJ2-2	16	NA	CASSYMVPPGAGELFF
TRBV12-3/TRBV12-4	TRBJ1-6	14	few	CASRSSSYNSPLHF
TRBV7-2	TRBJ2-1	16	NA	CASSLVGSGAYNEQFF
TRBV19	TRBJ1-6	15	few	CASKNGTGRYSPLHF
TRBV5-8	TRBJ1-3	15	NA	CASSSMGGSGNTIYF
TRBV29-1	TRBJ2-1	11	NA	CSVAPYNEQFF
TRBV5-1	TRBJ2-7	15	few	CASSYSTGGSYEQYF
TRBV20-1	TRBJ2-7	15	many	CSAEGEDSRRDEQYF
TRBV11-2	TRBJ2-3	20	NA	CASRSLGGAGGSLGTDTQYF
TRBV12-3/TRBV12-4	TRBJ2-1	11	many	CASSFYDEQFF
TRBV18	TRBJ1-4	16	once	CASSASQGGANEKLFF
TRBV7-2	TRBJ1-5	14	NA	CASTPEITGQPQHF
TRBV12-3/TRBV12-4	TRBJ2-3	13	few	CASTSGGGDTQYF
TRBV7-6	TRBJ2-5	15	NA	CASKERGHLLETQYF
TRBV7-9	TRBJ1-1	11	NA	CASSAYREPFF
TRBV4-1	TRBJ1-5	16	few	CASSQDPAGYNQPQHF
TRBV30	TRBJ2-1	13	few	CACGRLSYNEQFF
TRBV6-5	TRBJ1-5	14	NA	CASSYGQGGQPQHF
TRBV2	TRBJ2-3	13	NA	CASSQSLTDTQYF
TRBV6-5	TRBJ1-1	16	NA	CASSSRGQGLNTEAFF
TRBV6-5	TRBJ1-3	16	NA	CASSYDTNLSGNTIYF
TRBV6-6	TRBJ1-1	11	NA	CASSYGAQAFF
TRBV3-1	TRBJ2-7	15	few	CASSWGQGVSYEQYF
TRBV24-1	TRBJ2-3	16	NA	CATSDSGQRRTDTQYF
TRBV11-2	TRBJ2-2	12	NA	CASRPTNIHTFF
TRBV19	TRBJ1-5	14	NA	CATSAGGRNQPQHF
TRBV19	TRBJ2-3	16	NA	CASSRFGTEGTDTQYF
TRBV12-3/TRBV12-4	TRBJ1-1	14	few	CASSLAGRWGEAFF
TRBV7-8	TRBJ2-4	14	NA	CASSLSWPPNIQYF
TRBV7-9	TRBJ2-1	16	few	CASSFEIGGPGNEQFF
TRBV20-1	TRBJ2-3	13	few	CSAYNNPTDTQYF
TRBV27	TRBJ1-2	18	NA	CASSLSKSGRGRIYGYTF
TRBV18	TRBJ1-5	15	few	CASSPRGSMSQPQHF
TRBV2	TRBJ2-5	15	many	CASSNRDRGVETQYF
TRBV24-1	TRBJ2-7	14	few	CATSDPREGYEQYF
TRBV4-1	TRBJ2-3	18	few	CASSQESTRGLAADTQYF
TRBV28	TRBJ2-5	15	NA	CASSPQFGEQETQYF
TRBV19	TRBJ1-5	15	few	CASTLMGTGNQPQHF
TRBV7-2	TRBJ1-5	13	NA	CASSPFNHQPQHF
TRBV7-2	TRBJ1-5	14	NA	CASSFTVQNQPQHF